This note documents a single T cell receptor beta chain sequence. Following extraction, RNA underwent reverse transcription to cDNA, which served as the sequencing template. The table came from immunoSEQ multiplex PCR; TCRdb's copy has only in-frame clones and leaves some out. The sample records 35,000 to 50,000 clones, 80% to 95% being singletons. The treatment here: oral pan-JAK inhibitor, 5-10 mg twice daily. This entry comes from a study of CD8+ T cells in alopecia areata. CDR1 and CDR2 (germline): LNHDA, SQIVND (reference sequence). Trimming at V came to 5 bases and at J to 3 bases, leaving 11 bases not matched to a gene. There are 17 residues in the CDR3.

V is TRBV19 and J is TRBJ2-1, with 9 bases identical to TRBD1. The sequence came from a human donor with alopecia areata. This material consisted of CD8+ T cells sorted from blood, taken at week 24, from a patient treated with tofacitinib. CDR3 residues: CASSQTSPGQGYNEQFF. For the CDR3, the DNA is TGTGCCAGTAGTCAGACAAGCCCGGGACAGGGCTACAATGAGCAGTTCTTC. The entire variable domain, with the rest obtained from reference TRBV19 and TRBJ2-1, is as follows: DGGITQSPKYLFRKEGQNVTLSCEQNLNHDAMYWYRQDPGQGLRLIYYSQIVNDFQKGDIAEGYSVSREKKESFPLTVTSAQKNPTAFYLCASSQTSPGQGYNEQFFGPGTRLTVL.